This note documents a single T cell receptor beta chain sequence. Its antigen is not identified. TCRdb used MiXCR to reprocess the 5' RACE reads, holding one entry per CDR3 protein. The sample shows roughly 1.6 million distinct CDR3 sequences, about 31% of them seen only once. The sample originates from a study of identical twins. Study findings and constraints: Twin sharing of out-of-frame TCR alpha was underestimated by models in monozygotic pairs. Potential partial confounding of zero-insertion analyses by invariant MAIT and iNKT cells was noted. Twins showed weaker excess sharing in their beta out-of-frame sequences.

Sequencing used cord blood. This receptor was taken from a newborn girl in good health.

CDR3 DNA: TGTGCCAGCAGTTGGCGGGGTCCGTACCAAGAGACCCAGTACTTC. This sequence encodes CASSWRGPYQETQYF. The chain couples TRBV6-6 to TRBJ2-5, with D possibly TRBD2 on 6 matching bases. The CDR3 is made up of 15 amino acids. The germline V gene encodes CDR1 MNHNY and CDR2 SVGAGI (reference sequence). Trimming removed 4 bases from V and 0 bases from J, with 12 bases in between.